The clone carrying this TCR beta chain is classed as large. Its antigen is undetermined. The library was prepared for alpha chains; this beta chain is a stray read, so its frequency means little. This sample was taken from a study of spatial heterogeneity in lung cancer. General study results and limits: In tumors, expanded intratumoral alpha and beta TCR counts tracked mutation counts.

Germline V gives CDR1 SGHAT, CDR2 FQNNGV. J lost 3 bases, V lost 5 bases, and 9 bases had no gene match. The CDR3 runs 15 residues. Regarding time point: sample taken at primary tumor resection. TCRdb ran MiXCR on the 5' RACE reads and lists one entry per CDR3 protein. The profile shows over a hundred distinct CDR3 sequences, 25% to 30% of them singletons. The chain uses TRBV11-2 and TRBJ2-7; TRBD2 matches 8 bases. The sequence came from a male donor with early-stage non-small cell lung cancer. This specimen consisted of lung tumor tissue, obtained at surgery. This CDR3 is CASSPSTGTSYEQYF. CDR3 nucleotide sequence: TGTGCCAGCAGCCCATCCACCGGGACTAGCTACGAGCAGTACTTC.